The source of this T cell receptor (beta chain) is a study of beta chain features in type 1 diabetes. Notes on the study in general: The study found moderately but significantly shorter TCRB CDR3s in all four CD4+ subsets of Type 1 diabetes patients.

CDR1 and CDR2 (germline): MNHEY, SMNVEV (reference sequence). The junction had 10 bases not matched to a gene; V was cut back by 2 bases and J by 10 bases. This CDR3 has 14 residues. This clone is a singleton in its sample. Its target is not known. Since all of the isolated RNA was reverse transcribed, expressed TCRB transcripts were what got sequenced. Sequenced by immunoSEQ multiplex PCR; TCRdb stores in-frame clones only, minus some. The sample has some 44,000 clones; 65% to 70% are singletons. This sequence joins TRBV27 and TRBJ2-7, with 8 nucleotides matching TRBD2. Sequenced material: Tregs from blood. The receptor was derived from a woman aged 18-35 years with type 1 diabetes. CDR3 in amino acids: CASSLSSGLDRQYF. The CDR3 region has the DNA TGTGCCAGCAGTTTAAGTTCGGGACTAGACCGTCAGTACTTC.